This T cell receptor beta chain was documented in a study of metastatic and nonmetastatic thyroid tumors. Study context: Repertoire comparison spanned blood and tumor or nodule tissue of malignant and benign thyroid patients.

In the authors' workflow: The study's classifier, a distant-metastasis tool for papillary thyroid cancer, was built using CDR3 differences across clinicopathological groups. From the PCR reads, TCRdb re-called clones with MiXCR. TCRdb's processing, not the authors', yielded these V and J calls. The sample holds roughly 12,000 clones, under 30% seen once. Per the germline V gene, CDR1 is MDHEN and CDR2 is SYDVKM. The ends lost 7 bases at V and 7 bases at J; junction bases unmatched: 11. The CDR3 has 16 amino acids. This clone was picked up a small number of times. The entire patient cohort was treatment-naive prior to thyroid surgery.

The J gene is TRBJ2-2, the V gene TRBV28; 11 nucleotides match TRBD1. The sequence was obtained from a male donor with papillary thyroid cancer or a benign thyroid nodule (not recorded which). Some clones in this sample may be carry-over from other donors' samples. Sequences were obtained from adjacent normal tissue. The DNA of the CDR3 is TGTGCCAGCACTACGACCGGGACAGGGGGGGACGGGGAGCTGTTTTTT. Translated: CASTTTGTGGDGELFF.